Following are 18 T cell receptor beta chains from one sample sequenced in a study of response to subunit inactivated influenza vaccine. TCRdb re-derived calls from the RT-PCR reads in MiXCR, one entry per CDR3 protein. The table records 530,000 or so distinct CDR3 sequences, 14% of them present only once. Here the sequenced sample was PBMCs from blood, taken about 13 days after vaccination. These receptors came from a man aged 45-65 years who received an inactivated influenza vaccine.

V gene TRBV5-1 combines with J gene TRBJ2-1; the D call may be TRBD1 or TRBD2 (6 bases each). The CDR3 loop spans 16 amino acids. Germline CDR1 and CDR2: SGHRS and YFSETQ. V lost 0 bases, J lost 5 bases, and 15 bases lay in between. The CDR3 DNA follows: TGCGCCAGCAGCTTGGCAGCCGGGGGCGCGGACAATGAGCAGTTCTTC. This translates into CASSLAAGGADNEQFF.

A few counts support this clonotype. The rearrangement links TRBV4-1 to TRBJ2-7; no reliable D call. Per germline, CDR1 MGHRA and CDR2 YSYEKL. V lost 1 base, J lost 1 base, and 5 bases lay in between. The CDR3 is 13 residues long. The CDR3 here is CASSQVRSYEQYF. DNA for the CDR3: TGCGCCAGCAGCCAAGTGAGGTCCTACGAGCAGTACTTC.

This rearrangement joins TRBV6-2 or TRBV6-3 to TRBJ2-3; 13 nucleotides line up with TRBD2. The CDR3 has 17 residues. In germline, CDR1 is MNHEY, CDR2 SVGEGT. Trimming cost V 6 bases and J 2 bases; bases outside gene matches: 8. Written as DNA, the CDR3 is TGTGCCAGCAGGCGCCCCGGGACTAGCGGGAACACAGATACGCAGTATTTT. Translated, it gives CASRRPGTSGNTDTQYF.

The chain has TRBV2 and TRBJ2-1; unclear D gene. The CDR3 is 14 residues long. In germline, CDR1 is SNHLY, CDR2 FYNNEI. V lost 4 bases and J 9 bases, leaving 16 bases between the germline ends. The CDR3 sequence: CASSVEAKLSEQFF. As DNA, the CDR3 is TGTGCCAGCAGTGTAGAGGCCAAATTAAGTGAGCAGTTCTTC.

The table lists this clonotype with a few counts. The chain couples TRBV21-1 to TRBJ2-5. TRBV21-1 is marked as a pseudogene. CDR3 length equals 16 residues. The CDR3 loop is CASSKVLDPFQETQYF. The CDR3 bases are TGTGCCAGCAGCAAAGTATTGGACCCGTTCCAAGAGACCCAGTACTTC.

This clonotype was observed a handful of times. The rearrangement links TRBV4-3 to TRBJ1-1, with D uncertain. The CDR3 contains 14 residues. Germline-derived CDR1 and CDR2 are LGHNA and YSLEER. V dropped 1 base and J dropped 2 bases, with 8 bases sitting between them. The CDR3 DNA sequence: TGCGCCAGCAGCCAAGGTGAAACCAACACTGAAGCTTTCTTT. This gives the protein CASSQGETNTEAFF.

This clonotype has only a few counts. The CDR3 nucleotides are TGCGCCAGCAGCGAGGGGACAATGGAGACCCAGTACTTC. Its translation is CASSEGTMETQYF. The chain recombines TRBV5-1 with TRBJ2-5; tentatively, D is TRBD1 (6 bases). The CDR3 sequence is 13 residues long. Deletions cut 4 bases from V and 5 bases from J, with 12 bases between. Germline CDR1 is SGHRS and CDR2 is YFSETQ.

This clonotype was observed at least ten times. V gene TRBV12-3 or TRBV12-4 combines with J gene TRBJ2-7; 9 bases map to TRBD1. The CDR3 is made up of 13 amino acids. The trim removed 6 bases at V and 3 bases at J, leaving 3 bases unmatched. CDR3 sequence: CASSGTGIYEQYF. CDR3 sequence (DNA): TGTGCCAGCAGCGGGACAGGGATCTACGAGCAGTACTTC.

This clonotype was counted between two and nine times. This chain joins TRBV24-1 and TRBJ2-5; no clear D gene. CDR1 KGHDR and CDR2 SFDVKD come from the germline V gene. The CDR3 is 11 amino acids. V was cut by 6 bases and J by 3 bases, with 4 bases left in between. The CDR3 protein is CATSHEETQYF. CDR3 nucleotide sequence: TGTGCCACCAGTCATGAAGAGACCCAGTACTTC.

In its sample, this clonotype was seen many times. The chain has TRBV5-6 and TRBJ2-3, with D possibly matching TRBD1 (6 bases). Germline V gene lookup returns CDR1 SGHDT and CDR2 YYEEEE. This CDR3 is 13 amino acids long. Trimming left V 2 bases short and J 4 bases short, with 8 bases between. The CDR3 reads CASSFGGPDTQYF. DNA of the CDR3: TGTGCCAGCAGCTTTGGGGGCCCAGATACGCAGTATTTT.

In this sample, this clonotype turned up a few times. V usage is TRBV3-1 and J usage is TRBJ1-1; D is unclear. The CDR3 contains 14 residues. Germline CDR1 and CDR2: LGHDT and YNNKEL (reference sequence). V lost 4 bases and J lost 2, with 11 bases in between. The CDR3 sequence: CASSPVGENTEAFF. CDR3 DNA sequence: TGTGCCAGCAGCCCAGTCGGGGAAAACACTGAAGCTTTCTTT.

In its sample, this clonotype was seen many times. Germline is not matched at one junction end, which may reflect a read error. The CDR3 DNA reads as TGTGCCAGCAGCTTAACTAGCGGCCAAGAGACCCAGTACTTC. Its protein product is CASSLTSGQETQYF. The chain recombines TRBV5-1 with TRBJ2-5; 8 nucleotides align to TRBD2. The CDR3 is 14 amino acids. Germline CDR1 and CDR2: SGHRS and YFSETQ.

Details on this clonotype: This may be a read error: a much more frequent sequence differs by one nucleotide. The rearrangement joins TRBV29-1 to TRBJ2-1; D gene uncertain. V was trimmed by 6 bases and J by 9 bases, leaving 9 bases between them. In germline, CDR1 is SQVTM, CDR2 ANQGSEA. CDR3 length equals 10 residues. Here the CDR3 reads CSVKLREQFF. The CDR3 nucleotides read TGCAGCGTCAAGCTTCGTGAGCAGTTCTTC.

There are many counts of this clonotype. Germline and junction disagree at one end, which may indicate a read error. This sequence joins TRBV27 and TRBJ1-5; tentative D call: TRBD1 (5 bases). The germline V gene has CDR1 MNHEY and CDR2 SMNVEV (reference sequence). CDR3 length: 15 amino acids. In nucleotides, the CDR3 is TGTGCCAGCAGTTTATTGGGGGATAGCGATCAGCCCCAGCATTTT. This gives the protein CASSLLGDSDQPQHF.

This clonotype has more than one count but fewer than ten. CDR3 region: CSARDGTASSDTQYF. As DNA, the CDR3 is TGCAGTGCTAGAGACGGGACAGCGTCGTCAGATACGCAGTATTTT. The gene calls are TRBV20-1 and TRBJ2-3; 7 nucleotides agree with TRBD1. Germline V gene lookup returns CDR1 DFQATT and CDR2 SNEGSKA (reference sequence). The CDR3 totals 15 residues. With V trimmed by 0 bases and J by 4 bases, 7 bases remained unmatched.

Ten or more counts support this clonotype. V is TRBV9 and J is TRBJ2-1, with TRBD2 identical over 10 bases. The CDR3 covers 15 residues. In germline, CDR1 is SGDLS, CDR2 YYNGEE. After removal of 2 bases from V and 4 bases from J, the junction contained 3 bases not matched to a gene. CDR3 DNA sequence: TGTGCCAGCAGCGTTAGCGGGAGGACATACAATGAGCAGTTCTTC. The encoded protein is CASSVSGRTYNEQFF.

The sample holds a few counts of this clonotype. The chain recombines TRBV25-1 with TRBJ2-3; 8 bases fit TRBD2. The CDR3 is 17 residues long. Germline CDR1 MGHDK, CDR2 SYGVNS. Trimming cost V 2 bases and J 0 bases; bases outside gene matches: 7. CDR3 region: CASSEGSGIGSTDTQYF. Written as DNA, the CDR3 is TGTGCCAGCAGTGAAGGTAGCGGGATCGGGAGCACAGATACGCAGTATTTT.

This clonotype showed up just a few times. The chain uses TRBV30 and TRBJ1-1, with D tentatively TRBD1 (6 bases). The CDR3 runs to 14 residues. Germline V gene sequence: CDR1 GTSNPN, CDR2 SVGIG (reference sequence). The germline V and J ends were trimmed by 4 bases and 0 bases, with 12 bases remaining between them. The DNA for the CDR3 is TGTGCCTGGAATCTGGGGGCGCTGAACACTGAAGCTTTCTTT. This sequence encodes CAWNLGALNTEAFF.